This T cell receptor beta chain was captured in a study of T cells in Graves' hyperthyroidism and ophthalmopathy. What was amplified from RNA transcripts were TCR beta CDR3 regions. Primed by the HTBI set, a first-round RT-PCR was run on the TCR CDR3. TCRdb redid the calling of the multiplex PCR reads with MiXCR, one entry per CDR3 protein. The sample carries fewer than 700,000 distinct CDR3 sequences, 15% to 20% recorded once. This clonotype was recorded many times. This receptor was identified in a woman in her twenties or thirties with Graves' hyperthyroidism. Material for sequencing was blood.

The CDR3 here is CASSYSPTEAFF. For the CDR3, the DNA is TGTGCCAGCAGTTACTCGCCCACTGAAGCTTTCTTT. The J gene is TRBJ1-1, the V gene TRBV6-6, with D unresolved. Looked up from germline, CDR1 is MNHNY and CDR2 is SVGAGI (reference sequence). The CDR3 is 12 amino acids. The V and J ends lost 0 bases and 4 bases respectively, with 3 bases between them.